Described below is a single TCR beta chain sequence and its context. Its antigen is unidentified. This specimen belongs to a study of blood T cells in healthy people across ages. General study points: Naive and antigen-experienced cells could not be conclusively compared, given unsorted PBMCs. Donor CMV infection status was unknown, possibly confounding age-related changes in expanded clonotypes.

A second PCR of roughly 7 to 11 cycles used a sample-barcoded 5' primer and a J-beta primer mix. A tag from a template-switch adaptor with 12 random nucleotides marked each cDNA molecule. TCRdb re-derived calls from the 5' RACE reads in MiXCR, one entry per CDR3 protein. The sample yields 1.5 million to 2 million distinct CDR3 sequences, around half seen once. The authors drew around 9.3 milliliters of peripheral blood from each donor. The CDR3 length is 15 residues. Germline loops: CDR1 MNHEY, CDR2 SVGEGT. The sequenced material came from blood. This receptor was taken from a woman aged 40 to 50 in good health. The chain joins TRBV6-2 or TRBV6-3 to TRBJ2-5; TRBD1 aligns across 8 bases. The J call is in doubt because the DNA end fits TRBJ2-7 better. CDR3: CASSSSQGAFDEQYF. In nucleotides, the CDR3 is TGTGCCAGCAGTTCGAGCCAGGGGGCTTTTGACGAGCAGTACTTC.